This T cell receptor beta chain was profiled in a study of vaccination effects on CD4 cells after COVID-19. Sequencing used immunoSEQ multiplex PCR; TCRdb keeps in-frame clones, though not all of them. This table has 15,000 or so clones, just over 75% appearing once. Notes on this clone: No antigen is known for it.

Ahead of sequencing, the ViraFEST assay grew antigen-specific CD4+ T cells using viral peptide pools. Culture proceeded for under twelve days, and CD4+ T cells were then isolated. The person had a PCR-confirmed SARS-CoV-2 infection during March to December 2020. Every participant took two doses of the BNT162b2 or mRNA-1273 vaccine. Unmatched junction bases numbered 6, after V lost 1 base and J lost 3 bases. Germline V gene lookup returns CDR1 SGHAT and CDR2 FQNNGV. CDR3 length: 19 residues. The sample consisted of CD4+ T cells from PBMCs cultured with SARS-CoV-2 spike peptides, taken after COVID-19 vaccination. The chain uses TRBV11-2 and TRBJ2-1, with 16 bases identical to TRBD2. This TCR derives from a human donor who had a prior SARS-CoV-2 infection. The CDR3 sequence: CASSLGGLAGGTVYNEQFF. The CDR3, as DNA: TGTGCCAGCAGCTTAGGGGGACTAGCGGGGGGGACAGTCTACAATGAGCAGTTCTTC.